A single sample is the source of the 16 T cell receptor beta chains below, sequenced in a study of T cell changes during pregnancy in multiple sclerosis (dated by TCRdb to about 2019). Library method: the immunoSEQ multiplex PCR assay. Here the immuneACCESS table is served through TCRdb, limited to in-frame sequences with V and J called. Missing clones are a known gap in these copies; in checked studies unresolved V genes cover under half, and the rest lacks a known reason. Recorded for this sample are around 21,000 clones; about nine tenths of them occurred a single time. The ten largest make up 7% of the sample. The sequencing used CD8+ T cells from peripheral blood mononuclear cells, collected in the third trimester of pregnancy. The receptor set was obtained from a female donor in good health, enrolled as a control in a pregnancy study.

The chain links TRBV5-4 to TRBJ2-7, with 8 bases that match TRBD2. CDR3 size: 12 residues. Germline lookup yields CDR1 SGHNT and CDR2 YYREEE (reference sequence). Germline trimming cut 5 bases from V and 5 bases from J; bases unmatched to any gene: 3. The DNA of the CDR3 is TGTGCCAGCAGGGCGGGAGGCCACGAGCAGTACTTC. Translation gives CASRAGGHEQYF.

With respect to this clone: A junction end diverges from the germline sequence, so it may reflect a read error. The chain uses TRBV27 and TRBJ2-1, with D possibly being TRBD1 (6 bases). CDR1 and CDR2 from the germline V gene are MNHEY and SMNVEV (reference sequence). This CDR3 comprises 11 residues. CDR3 coding DNA: TGTGCCACCAGTCTTGGGACAGAGCAGTTCTTC. Translated, it gives CATSLGTEQFF.

Regarding this clone: Relative to the germline gene, one junction end is altered; a read error may explain this. The rearrangement joins TRBV7-7 to TRBJ2-1; D uncertain. The CDR3 spans 14 residues. CDR1 and CDR2 from the germline V gene are SSHAT and FNYEAQ (reference sequence). The CDR3 loop is CASSPSPSDNEQFF. DNA of the CDR3: TGTGCTAGCAGCCCAAGTCCTTCAGACAATGAGCAGTTCTTC. Full variable domain (missing parts from reference TRBV7-7 and TRBJ2-1): GAGVSQSPRYKVTKRGQDVTLRCDPISSHATLYWYQQALGQGPEFLTYFNYEAQPDKSGLPSDRFSAERPEGSISTLTIQRTEQRDSAMYRCASSPSPSDNEQFFGPGTRLTVL.

This chain connects TRBV6-4 to TRBJ2-5; 9 nucleotides line up with TRBD2. The CDR3 extends over 18 amino acids. Germline lookup yields CDR1 MRHNA and CDR2 SNTAGT. V gave up 7 bases and J gave up 1 base; unmatched junction bases: 16. CDR3 sequence (DNA): TGTGCCAGCAATGTGACGGTGGGGCGGGGGGGCCCCCAAGAGACCCAGTACTTC. It translates to CASNVTVGRGGPQETQYF.

The chain couples TRBV27 to TRBJ2-7, with 7 bases matching TRBD1. CDR1 is MNHEY and CDR2 is SMNVEV in the germline V gene (reference sequence). The V and J ends lost 5 bases and 7 bases, in that order; junction bases with no gene match: 11. CDR3 size: 14 residues. The CDR3 loop is CASSLTSQGREQYF. CDR3 nucleotide sequence: TGTGCCAGCAGTCTGACGTCACAGGGGAGAGAGCAGTACTTC.

The genes are TRBV19 and TRBJ2-7, with D tentatively TRBD2 (6 bases). The CDR3 sequence is 14 residues long. Trimming shortened V by 2 bases and J by 4 bases, and 12 bases separated the two germline ends. CDR1 and CDR2 (germline): LNHDA, SQIVND (reference sequence). CDR3 sequence (DNA): TGTGCCAGTAGTATATCGGTTGCGGGGTACGAGCAGTACTTC. Its protein is CASSISVAGYEQYF.

J is TRBJ2-7 and V is TRBV7-9; 9 bases map to TRBD1. Per the germline V gene, CDR1 is SEHNR and CDR2 is FQNEAQ (reference sequence). The CDR3 extends over 14 amino acids. With 4 bases clipped from V and 3 bases from J, the junction kept 4 bases outside the gene matches. CDR3 sequence (DNA): TGTGCCAGCAGCTCAGGGGGACAGGGCTACGAGCAGTACTTC. Its translation: CASSSGGQGYEQYF.

The chain combines TRBV27 with TRBJ2-2; no firm D call. Per germline, CDR1 MNHEY and CDR2 SMNVEV (reference sequence). The CDR3 contains 14 residues. Trimming shortened V by 2 bases and J by 3 bases, and 7 bases separated the two germline ends. Written as DNA, the CDR3 is TGTGCCAGCAGTTTAGAGCCTTACACCGGGGAGCTGTTTTTT. Amino acid sequence: CASSLEPYTGELFF.

This chain uses TRBV10-2 with TRBJ1-1, with D maybe TRBD1 (5 bases). This CDR3 comprises 13 residues. Looked up from germline, CDR1 is WSHSY and CDR2 is SAAADI. V was pared by 4 bases and J by 1 base, with 7 bases between. The CDR3 here is CASSVQANTEAFF. CDR3 DNA sequence: TGCGCCAGCAGTGTACAGGCGAACACTGAAGCTTTCTTT.

As for this clone: A junction boundary mismatches the germline segment, possibly from a read error. J is TRBJ1-2 and V is TRBV10-3, with a possible D match to TRBD1 (5 bases). The V gene's germline CDR1 is ENHRY and CDR2 SYGVKD. The CDR3 extends over 15 amino acids. CDR3 residues: CAISESTGLSRAGAF. CDR3 in DNA: TGTGCCATCAGTGAGTCGACGGGACTTTCTCGGGCTGGGGCATTC.

The V and J genes are TRBV21-1 and TRBJ2-1; the table assigns TRBD2, which was not confirmed against the DNA. TRBV21-1 is an annotated pseudogene. The CDR3 has 18 residues. The chain's CDR3 is CASSKPPQKGRRTNEQFF. CDR3 nucleotide sequence: TGTGCCAGCAGCAAACCCCCCCAGAAAGGGAGGCGCACCAATGAGCAGTTCTTC.

The genes are TRBV30 and TRBJ2-7, with 9 positions matching TRBD1. The germline V gene has CDR1 GTSNPN and CDR2 SVGIG (reference sequence). J was trimmed by 3 bases and V by 2 bases; bases with no gene match: 8. The CDR3 length is 15 residues. The CDR3 DNA reads as TGTGCCTGGAGTTCCACCGGGACAGGGAACTACGAGCAGTACTTC. This encodes CAWSSTGTGNYEQYF. Full variable domain (rest looked up from reference TRBV30 and TRBJ2-7): SQTIHQWPATLVQPVGSPLSLECTVEGTSNPNLYWYRQAAGRGLQLLFYSVGIGQISSEVPQNLSASRPQDRQFILSSKKLLLSDSGFYLCAWSSTGTGNYEQYFGPGTRLTVT.

This rearrangement joins TRBV5-5 to TRBJ2-7, with 7 bases identical to TRBD2. V lost 4 bases to trimming and J lost 2 bases; unmatched junction nucleotides: 3. From germline, CDR1 is SGHKS and CDR2 YYEKEE (reference sequence). The CDR3 length is 13 residues. The CDR3 nucleotides are TGTGCCAGCAGCCGGGAGGCCGCCTACGAGCAGTACTTC. It codes for CASSREAAYEQYF.

The V gene is TRBV5-4, the J gene TRBJ1-2; 7 positions agree with TRBD1. Unmatched junction bases numbered 11, after V lost 5 bases and J lost 7 bases. CDR1 is SGHNT and CDR2 is YYREEE in the germline V gene (reference sequence). The CDR3 length is 14 residues. The DNA of the CDR3 is TGTGCCAGCAGACAAATAACAGGGGTTGGTGGCTACACCTTC. Protein: CASRQITGVGGYTF.

The chain uses TRBV5-4 and TRBJ2-7; TRBD2 might be the D (5 bases). The CDR3 contains 13 residues. V was shortened by 7 bases and J by 0 bases, with 11 bases between the two germline ends. Germline V gene lookup returns CDR1 SGHNT and CDR2 YYREEE (reference sequence). This CDR3 reads CASSVEGSYEQYF. The CDR3 DNA reads as TGTGCCAGCTCTGTCGAGGGCTCCTACGAGCAGTACTTC.

The gene calls are TRBV29-1 and TRBJ2-7, with a weak D call TRBD1 (5 bases). CDR3 size: 11 residues. CDR1 is SQVTM and CDR2 is ANQGSEA in the germline V gene. V lost 5 bases and J 7 bases, leaving 12 bases between the germline ends. The CDR3 DNA reads as TGCAGCGTTCAGGGCTGGCGGGAGCAGTACTTC. It is translated as CSVQGWREQYF.